This paragraph covers one TCR beta chain sequence. The CDR3 sequence is 17 residues long. Germline lookup yields CDR1 KGHDR and CDR2 SFDVKD. The V and J ends lost 4 bases and 5 bases, in that order; junction bases with no gene match: 12. The data belong to a study of blood T cell repertoires in COVID-19. Study as a whole: Whether acute or convalescent, the COVID-19 samples came from the United States, Italy and Spain. PBMCs, B-cell-depleted T cells, or T cells were the source of the cDNA or gDNA that made up the material.

The authors' processing: The assay estimated nucleated cells by amplifying reference gene primers. TCRdb keeps only in-frame clones here, not all; method: immunoSEQ multiplex PCR. Clonal size and the V and J genes are those of that table, whereas D and trimming came from the DNA. The sample records 35,000 to 55,000 clones, about nine tenths being singletons. The chain recombines TRBV24-1 with TRBJ2-5; 10 nucleotides agree with TRBD2. The sample comprised peripheral blood. The origin of this receptor is a human donor in a cohort sampled during active COVID-19. Written as DNA, the CDR3 is TGTGCCACCAGTGACACGAGCGGGAGGGCAGGGGGGGAGACCCAGTACTTC. This sequence encodes CATSDTSGRAGGETQYF.